Listed below are T cell receptor beta chains from one sample, sequenced in a study of shared clonotypes between healthy human individuals. Generated by immunoSEQ multiplex PCR, the TCRdb table keeps only in-frame clones and is missing some. The table records over 950,000 clones, around 77% of them present only once. Input material: memory CD4+ T cells from PBMCs. The receptors were sampled from a man aged 18 to 30 in good health. Some clones in this sample may be carry-over from other donors' samples. The CDR3 runs from the conserved cysteine through the conserved F or W. A D gene is named only where the DNA matches it firmly. A clone size is listed for some rows: how often the clone was seen (once, few, many), or a class if it is expanded.

>TRBD2|TRBV2|once|TRBJ2-2
CASRGTSGRNTGELFF
TGTGCCAGCAGGGGGACTAGCGGGAGGAACACCGGGGAGCTGTTTTTT
>TRBD1|TRBV25-1|few|TRBJ1-1
CASSGGQEAFF
TGTGCCAGCAGTGGGGGACAGGAAGCTTTCTTT
>.|TRBV15|.|TRBJ2-7
CATSRAGSFFYEQYF
TGTGCCACCAGCAGAGCTGGCAGCTTTTTCTACGAGCAGTACTTC
>TRBD2|TRBV7-3|.|TRBJ2-2
CASSSGLAGLNTGELFF
TGTGCCAGCAGCTCCGGACTAGCGGGGTTGAACACCGGGGAGCTGTTTTTT
>TRBD1|TRBV5-6|once|TRBJ2-7
CASSLDRGLYEQYF
TGTGCCAGCAGCTTGGACAGGGGGCTTTACGAGCAGTACTTC
>.|TRBV28|.|TRBJ1-5
CASSLRSNQPQHF
TGTGCCAGCAGTTTAAGAAGCAATCAGCCCCAGCATTTT
>.|TRBV2|.|TRBJ1-2
CASVDTAIYGYTF
TGTGCCAGCGTTGACACAGCTATCTATGGCTACACCTTC
>TRBD1|TRBV11-2|.|TRBJ1-3
CASSLGTGGNTIYF
TGTGCCAGCAGCCTCGGGACAGGGGGAAACACCATATATTTT
>.|TRBV7-2|.|TRBJ1-5
CASSSVVRGGQPQHF
TGTGCCAGCTCCAGTGTGGTGAGGGGGGGTCAGCCCCAGCATTTT
>.|TRBV11-3|few|TRBJ2-3
CASSRGLGTDTQYF
TGTGCCAGCAGCCGAGGACTGGGCACAGATACGCAGTATTTT
>.|TRBV30|.|TRBJ1-6
CAWSVKREVPPLHF
TGTGCCTGGAGTGTAAAACGCGAGGTACCACCCCTCCACTTT
>.|TRBV5-6|.|TRBJ1-1
CASSLPSHNTEAFF
TGTGCCAGCAGCTTGCCCAGCCATAACACTGAAGCTTTCTTT
>.|TRBV5-1|.|TRBJ2-5
CASSLVVGSQETQYF
TGCGCCAGCAGCTTGGTAGTGGGGAGCCAAGAGACCCAGTACTTC
>.|TRBV29-1|few|TRBJ1-4
CSVGRREKLFF
TGCAGCGTTGGACGAAGGGAAAAACTGTTTTTT
>.|TRBV15|.|TRBJ2-4
CATSPPAGRGKNIQYF
TGTGCCACCAGCCCCCCAGCCGGGCGGGGCAAAAACATTCAGTACTTC
>.|TRBV29-1|.|TRBJ2-1
CSVEGTRSYNEQFF
TGCAGCGTTGAAGGTACCCGCTCCTACAATGAGCAGTTCTTC
>.|TRBV7-9|.|TRBJ2-1
CASSLDWRSSYNEQFF
TGTGCCAGCAGCTTAGACTGGCGGAGCTCCTACAATGAGCAGTTCTTC
>.|TRBV5-1|.|TRBJ2-7
CASSPLPRDLSYEQYF
TGCGCCAGCAGTCCTCTACCCCGGGACCTCTCCTACGAGCAGTACTTC
>.|TRBV7-3|.|TRBJ2-3
CASSPPARVAADTQYF
TGTGCCAGCAGCCCCCCGGCCCGAGTCGCCGCAGATACGCAGTATTTT
>.|TRBV6-1|.|TRBJ2-7
CASTHIPGYEQYF
TGTGCCAGCACCCACATCCCAGGTTACGAGCAGTACTTC
>.|TRBV4-3|.|TRBJ1-3
CASSQGIGTSGNTIYF
TGCGCCAGCAGCCAAGGAATCGGGACCAGCGGAAACACCATATATTTT